This T cell receptor (beta chain) derives from a study of PD-1 blockade in classical Hodgkin lymphoma. The time point denotes: newly diagnosed, previously untreated cHL patient sample. Purification of CD4+ T cells from thawed PBMCs was achieved by magnetic negative selection. Produced via immunoSEQ multiplex PCR; TCRdb's table is partial and in-frame only. The sample records 20,000 to 25,000 clones, 75% to 90% being singletons. The CDR3 sequence is 13 residues long. Trimming took off 10 bases at V and 4 bases at J, with 16 bases between the two ends. Germline CDR1 is MNHEY and CDR2 is SVGAGI. Material: CD4+ T cells from blood. The chain uses TRBV6-5 and TRBJ2-5; no clear D gene. The source of this sequence is a human donor with classical Hodgkin lymphoma. This chain's CDR3 is CATRMIFGETQYF. As DNA, the CDR3 is TGTGCCACGCGAATGATATTCGGAGAGACCCAGTACTTC.